The clone carrying this TCR beta chain was detected only a few times. No antigen is known for it. Then a second PCR, running about 6 to 12 cycles, was carried out with a sample-barcoded 5' primer and a J-beta primer mix. TCRdb recomputed calls from the 5' RACE reads with MiXCR, one row per CDR3 protein. The data show under 1,100,000 distinct CDR3 sequences, almost 25% seen once. Trimming shortened V by 3 bases and J by 2 bases, and 11 bases separated the two germline ends. Germline CDR1 reads MDHEN; CDR2 reads SYDVKM. CDR3 size: 14 residues. This sample is drawn from a study of blood T cells in healthy people across ages. Findings and caveats of the study: In the absence of known donor CMV status, changes in expanded clonotypes were possibly confounded. In these data, TCR beta diversity tracked strongly with naive T cell percentage. Any conclusive comparison of naive versus antigen-experienced cells was prevented by using unsorted PBMCs.

These data were also filed under a second study, of T cells of mothers and their children.

The rearrangement uses TRBV28 and TRBJ2-7; the D gene is possibly TRBD2 (6 bases). Sequenced input: blood. The receptor's source is a girl aged 2-10 years in good health. The CDR3 reads CASSFPRLAYEQYF. The DNA for the CDR3 is TGTGCCAGCAGTTTCCCTCGACTAGCCTACGAGCAGTACTTC.